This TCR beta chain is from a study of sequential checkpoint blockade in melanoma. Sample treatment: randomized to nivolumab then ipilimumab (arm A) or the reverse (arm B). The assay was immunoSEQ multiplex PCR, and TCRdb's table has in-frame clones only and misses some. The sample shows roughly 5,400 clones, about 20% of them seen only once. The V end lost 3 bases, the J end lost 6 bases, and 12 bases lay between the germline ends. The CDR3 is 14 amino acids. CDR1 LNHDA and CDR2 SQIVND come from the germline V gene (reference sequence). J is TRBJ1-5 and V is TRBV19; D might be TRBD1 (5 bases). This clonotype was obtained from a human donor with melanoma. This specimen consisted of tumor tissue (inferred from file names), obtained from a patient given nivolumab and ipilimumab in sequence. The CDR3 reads CASSMGTRTQPQHF. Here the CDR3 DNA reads TGTGCCAGTAGTATGGGGACTCGGACTCAGCCCCAGCATTTT.